These 24 T cell receptor beta chains were sequenced from one sample in a study of breast tumors, draining lymph nodes, adjacent tissues. TCRdb re-called the multiplex PCR reads through MiXCR, storing one row per CDR3 protein. The sample holds tens of thousands of distinct CDR3 sequences, approximately 20% seen once. The lymph nodes were axillary draining lymph nodes from breast cancer patients. The sequencing input was axillary lymph node tissue. These receptors all come from a female donor with breast cancer. Some clones in this sample may be carry-over from other donors' samples.

As for this clonotype: Without the conserved terminal phenylalanine or tryptophan, this CDR3 likely stems from a read error. This chain links TRBV20-1 with TRBJ2-1; the D gene is possibly TRBD1 (5 bases). Germline assignment: CDR1 DFQATT and CDR2 SNEGSKA (reference sequence). The CDR3 spans 12 residues. DNA for the CDR3: TGCAGTGCTTCCAGGGTTTACAGTGAGCAGTTCTTG. Translation gives CSASRVYSEQFL.

This clonotype was detected ten times or more. The CDR3 DNA is TGTGCCAGCAGCTCTGGACCAGGGCTCGGGGGCTACACCTTC. Its protein product is CASSSGPGLGGYTF. The gene calls are TRBV5-5 and TRBJ1-2, with D perhaps TRBD1 (5 bases). The CDR3 has 14 residues. Germline CDR1 SGHKS, CDR2 YYEKEE (reference sequence). V lost 3 bases, J lost 8 bases, and 17 bases lay in between.

This clonotype was counted at least ten times. The CDR3 DNA reads TGTGCCAGCAGTCCGACAGGGGGCTCTGTGAATGAGCAGTTCTTC. This sequence encodes CASSPTGGSVNEQFF. The chain is built from TRBV6-6 and TRBJ2-1, with 10 bases that match TRBD1. The germline V gene has CDR1 MNHNY and CDR2 SVGAGI (reference sequence). The CDR3 contains 15 residues. V gave up 5 bases and J gave up 7 bases; unmatched junction bases: 8.

This clonotype was counted ten times or more. The V gene is TRBV7-9, the J gene TRBJ2-1; weak D call: TRBD2 (5 bases). With 2 bases removed from V and 5 bases from J, the gap between germline ends came to 10 bases. This CDR3 has 14 residues. Germline V lookup: CDR1 SEHNR, CDR2 FQNEAQ (reference sequence). The CDR3 loop is CASSLNSANNEQFF. CDR3 sequence (DNA): TGTGCCAGCAGCTTAAATAGCGCCAACAATGAGCAGTTCTTC.

This clonotype has ten or more counts. This rearrangement joins TRBV4-3 to TRBJ2-3; 7 nucleotides match TRBD2. In germline, CDR1 is LGHNA, CDR2 YSLEER. V shed 4 bases, J shed 3 bases, and the junction held 7 bases outside the gene matches. There are 15 residues in the CDR3. The CDR3 region is CASSRGGGWTDTQYF. CDR3 nucleotide sequence: TGCGCCAGCAGCCGGGGGGGAGGGTGGACAGATACGCAGTATTTT.

This clonotype was counted only a few times. The chain joins TRBV30 to TRBJ2-5; 7 bases are a match to TRBD2. This CDR3 has 15 residues. The ends lost 0 bases at V and 4 bases at J; junction bases unmatched: 8. Germline-derived CDR1 and CDR2 are GTSNPN and SVGIG (reference sequence). The CDR3 sequence is CAWSVLAEWGETQYF. The CDR3 region has the DNA TGTGCCTGGAGTGTTCTAGCGGAGTGGGGAGAGACCCAGTACTTC.

This clonotype has ten or more counts. The chain uses TRBV29-1 and TRBJ2-1; TRBD1 matches 7 bases. From germline, CDR1 is SQVTM and CDR2 ANQGSEA. This CDR3 comprises 12 residues. J was trimmed by 7 bases and V by 4 bases; bases with no gene match: 4. The CDR3 nucleotides read TGCAGCGTTGGGAGCAGGGGGAATGAGCAGTTCTTC. Translated: CSVGSRGNEQFF.

This clonotype appeared many times. This chain links TRBV5-1 with TRBJ2-6; tentatively, D is TRBD2 (5 bases). Trimming took 0 bases from V and 3 from J, leaving 10 bases between them. Germline V gene data show CDR1 as SGHRS and CDR2 as YFSETQ. The CDR3 extends over 16 amino acids. Here the CDR3 reads CASSLAPGYGANVLTF. In DNA, the CDR3 is TGCGCCAGCAGCTTGGCCCCGGGATATGGGGCCAACGTCCTGACTTTC.

V gene TRBV3-1 combines with J gene TRBJ2-7, with TRBD2 matching 9 bases. In germline, CDR1 is LGHDT, CDR2 YNNKEL (reference sequence). The J segment lost 5 bases and the V segment lost 3 bases, leaving 14 bases of the junction unmatched. This CDR3 has 17 amino acids. The CDR3 sequence: CASSHGGTSSRLNEQYF. The CDR3, as DNA: TGTGCCAGCAGCCATGGTGGGACTAGCTCCCGTCTTAACGAGCAGTACTTC.

This clonotype was seen many times. This chain links TRBV2 with TRBJ2-5, with a tentative D call TRBD2 (5 bases). The CDR3 consists of 15 residues. V lost 2 bases to trimming and J lost 5 bases, with 15 bases between them. CDR1 and CDR2 (germline): SNHLY, FYNNEI. The CDR3 nucleotides read TGTGCCAGCAGTGAACTCCCTAGCCTAGGGGAGACCCAGTACTTC. Translating gives CASSELPSLGETQYF.

In its sample, this clonotype was seen many times. The chain uses TRBV11-3 and TRBJ1-2; D gene uncertain. The V gene's germline CDR1 is SGHNT and CDR2 YENEEA. The V end was cut by 0 bases, the J end by 5 bases, with 16 bases between. The CDR3 is made up of 16 amino acids. CDR3: CASSLEGRRGSYGYTF. DNA of the CDR3: TGTGCCAGCAGCTTAGAGGGTCGGCGGGGATCTTATGGCTACACCTTC. The whole variable domain, filled in from reference TRBV11-3 and TRBJ1-2, reads EAGVVQSPRYKIIEKKQPVAFWCNPISGHNTLYWYLQNLGQGPELLIRYENEEAVDDSQLPKDRFSAERLKGVDSTLKIQPAELGDSAVYLCASSLEGRRGSYGYTFGSGTRLTVV.

This clonotype was seen only a few times. The chain joins TRBV7-9 to TRBJ1-2; D uncertain. CDR3 size: 16 residues. Germline V gene lookup returns CDR1 SEHNR and CDR2 FQNEAQ (reference sequence). The V end was cut by 1 base, the J end by 4 bases, with 16 bases between. Here the CDR3 DNA reads TGTGCCAGCAGCTTAGGGAGACCGGACTTAGGCTATGGCTACACCTTC. Protein product: CASSLGRPDLGYGYTF.

A remark on this clonotype: Because the CDR3 is missing its conserved closing phenylalanine or tryptophan, this is likely a read error. V gene TRBV15 combines with J gene TRBJ1-1; D is unclear. In germline, CDR1 is LNHNV, CDR2 YYDKDF (reference sequence). This CDR3 is 14 amino acids long. V was shortened by 9 bases and J by 1 base, with 15 bases between the two germline ends. The CDR3 spells CATRHLGPNTEAFS. The DNA for the CDR3 is TGTGCCACAAGACATCTTGGGCCGAACACTGAAGCTTTCTCT.

This clonotype was picked up many times. V and J are TRBV9 and TRBJ1-2, with a tentative D call TRBD1 (5 bases). Germline values: CDR1 SGDLS, CDR2 YYNGEE. The CDR3 runs to 15 residues. V lost 3 bases, J lost 3 bases, and 15 bases lay in between. The CDR3 nucleotides read TGTGCCAGCAGCGAGGGTGGGGGGTCATACTATGGCTACACCTTC. Translation gives CASSEGGGSYYGYTF.

Comment on this clonotype: A read error may explain this, as a much larger clone is one base away. The chain joins TRBV6-4 to TRBJ2-1; D gene uncertain. The CDR3 totals 13 residues. CDR1 is MRHNA and CDR2 is SNTAGT in the germline V gene. CDR3 protein: CASSVRADNKQFF. DNA of the CDR3: TGTGCCAGCAGTGTAAGGGCCGACAATAAGCAGTTCTTC.

This clonotype was seen many times. The rearrangement joins TRBV12-3 or TRBV12-4 to TRBJ2-7, with 12 bases fitting TRBD1. The CDR3 sequence is 14 residues long. V lost 6 bases, J lost 5 bases, and 5 bases stayed unmatched. The CDR3 DNA reads TGTGCCAGCAGAGGGGACAGGGGGCCCCACGAGCAGTACTTC. Translation: CASRGDRGPHEQYF.

At least ten counts were recorded for this clonotype. V is TRBV4-1 and J is TRBJ1-3; D ambiguous. Germline V gene sequence: CDR1 MGHRA, CDR2 YSYEKL. V lost 4 bases and J lost 4, with 5 bases in between. The CDR3 has 12 amino acids. The CDR3 DNA follows: TGCGCCAGCAGCCTCCCCGGAAACACCATATATTTT. Translating gives CASSLPGNTIYF.

This clonotype was picked up many times. The V call is TRBV5-1, the J call TRBJ2-1; D call uncertain. The CDR3 runs 14 residues. The V gene lost 4 bases and the J gene lost 2 bases, with 10 bases spanning the gap. CDR1 and CDR2 (germline): SGHRS, YFSETQ. The CDR3 protein is CASSPTETYNEQFF. CDR3 DNA sequence: TGCGCCAGCAGCCCCACTGAAACCTACAATGAGCAGTTCTTC.

On this clonotype itself: A much larger clonotype is one base distant, so this may be a read error. This chain links TRBV5-4 with TRBJ2-3, with 10 bases aligning to TRBD2. This CDR3 comprises 15 residues. CDR1 and CDR2 (germline): SGHNT, YYREEE (reference sequence). Losses at the gene ends were 3 bases for V and 5 bases for J; bases not matched to a gene: 6. The CDR3 here is CASSSSGRARDTQYF. The CDR3 DNA is TGTGCCAGCAGCTCAAGCGGGAGGGCCAGAGATACGCAGTATTTT.

There are a few counts of this clonotype. This chain's CDR3 is CAGRRKQETQYF. CDR3 DNA sequence: TGTGCTGGGCGAAGGAAACAAGAGACCCAGTACTTC. V gene TRBV12-5 combines with J gene TRBJ2-5, with unresolved D. V lost 11 bases, J lost 2 bases, and 12 bases lay in between. Germline V CDR1 and CDR2: LGHNT, FRNRAP. The CDR3 spans 12 residues.

The sample holds many counts of this clonotype. The chain carries TRBV7-2 and TRBJ1-5, with TRBD1 identical over 7 bases. From germline, CDR1 is SGHTA and CDR2 FQGNSA. This CDR3 comprises 18 residues. V trimming: 4 bases; J trimming: 0 bases; junction bases outside the gene matches: 12. This chain's CDR3 is CASSSRQGPPYSNQPQHF. CDR3 nucleotides: TGTGCCAGCAGCTCCAGACAGGGCCCACCCTATAGCAATCAGCCCCAGCATTTT.

Note on this clonotype: One end of the junction does not line up with germline, which may come from a read error. CDR3 region: CACSSRTGRSGYTF. CDR3 coding DNA: TGTGCCTGCAGTTCCCGGACAGGGAGATCTGGCTACACCTTC. The chain carries TRBV28 and TRBJ1-2; 8 bases align to TRBD1. The CDR3 has 14 amino acids. Germline values: CDR1 MDHEN, CDR2 SYDVKM.

This clonotype was seen only a few times. The chain uses TRBV30 and TRBJ1-5; TRBD1 matches 7 bases. CDR1 is GTSNPN and CDR2 is SVGIG in the germline V gene (reference sequence). This CDR3 contains 13 residues. V dropped 3 bases and J dropped 9; count of bases not matched to a gene: 8. This chain's CDR3 is CAWRGLSGGPQHF. The DNA for the CDR3 is TGTGCCTGGAGGGGTCTTTCAGGGGGGCCCCAGCATTTT.

This clonotype was counted at least ten times. The chain employs TRBV6-6 and TRBJ2-5, with D possibly TRBD1 on 5 matching bases. Germline-derived CDR1 and CDR2 are MNHNY and SVGAGI (reference sequence). There are 12 residues in the CDR3. Trimming stripped 9 bases from V and 5 bases from J, with 13 bases between. CDR3: CASYQGSETQYF. CDR3 coding DNA: TGTGCCAGTTATCAGGGATCCGAGACCCAGTACTTC.